This TCR beta chain was recovered during a study of technical replicates of blood from several donors. Germline CDR1 reads SGHAT; CDR2 reads FQNNGV. V lost 0 bases and J 7 bases, leaving 8 bases between the germline ends. The length of the CDR3 is 13 residues. Produced via immunoSEQ multiplex PCR; TCRdb's table is partial and in-frame only. The data show approximately 70,000 clones, with over 95% seen just once and about 0.22% held by the top ten. The receptor was derived from a human donor in good health. The sequenced sample was T cells isolated from PBMCs. The rearrangement links TRBV11-2 to TRBJ2-3; D might be TRBD2 (5 bases). This CDR3 reads CASSLDRGYTQYF. For the CDR3, the DNA is TGTGCCAGCAGCTTAGATCGGGGATATACGCAGTATTTT. The full variable domain, completed using reference TRBV11-2 and TRBJ2-3, is EAGVAQSPRYKIIEKRQSVAFWCNPISGHATLYWYQQILGQGPKLLIQFQNNGVVDDSQLPKDRFSAERLKGVDSTLKIQPAKLEDSAVYLCASSLDRGYTQYFGPGTRLTVL.